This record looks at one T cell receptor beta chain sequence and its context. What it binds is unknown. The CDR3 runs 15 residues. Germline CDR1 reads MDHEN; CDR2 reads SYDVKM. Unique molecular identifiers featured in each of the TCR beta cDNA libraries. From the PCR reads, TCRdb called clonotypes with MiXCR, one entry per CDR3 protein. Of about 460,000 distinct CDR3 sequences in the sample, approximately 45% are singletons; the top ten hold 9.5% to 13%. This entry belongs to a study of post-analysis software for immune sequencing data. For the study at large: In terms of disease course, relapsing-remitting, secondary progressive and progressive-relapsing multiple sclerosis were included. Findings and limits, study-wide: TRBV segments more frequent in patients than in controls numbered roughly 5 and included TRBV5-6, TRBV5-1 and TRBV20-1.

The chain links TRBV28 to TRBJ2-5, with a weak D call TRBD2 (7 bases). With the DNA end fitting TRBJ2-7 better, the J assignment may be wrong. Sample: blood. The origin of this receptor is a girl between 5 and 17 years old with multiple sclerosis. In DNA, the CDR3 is TGTGCCAGCAGTTTATTGGCGGGGGCTTCTGGCGAGCAGTACTTC. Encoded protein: CASSLLAGASGEQYF.